This TCR beta chain is from a study of OX40 agonist ivuxolimab in advanced cancers. As for the study in general: Earlier anti-PD-1, anti-PD-L1 or anti-CTLA-4 therapy was permitted; under 50% had received some. General study findings and limits: Averaging showed that CD8+ T cells had more expanded clones than CD4+ did.

Note on this clone: Its antigen is unknown.

CDR3 size: 14 residues. V was pared by 3 bases and J by 7 bases, with 16 bases between. In germline, CDR1 is SGHRS, CDR2 YFSETQ. Assay: immunoSEQ multiplex PCR; the TCRdb copy retains only in-frame clones and omits some. The sample has around 67,000 clones; around 90% are singletons. This material consisted of CD4+ or CD8+ T cells sorted from blood, taken in a trial of the OX40 agonist ivuxolimab. This receptor was taken from an adult with an advanced solid tumor such as melanoma, head and neck, liver or kidney cancer. The chain carries TRBV5-1 and TRBJ1-1; D unclear. The CDR3 protein is CASSSYDSAGEAFF. CDR3 sequence (DNA): TGCGCCAGCAGCTCCTACGACTCCGCGGGTGAAGCTTTCTTT.